This TCR beta chain comes out of a study of neoadjuvant anti-PD-1 for oral cavity cancer. Clones were read by immunoSEQ multiplex PCR, and TCRdb kept only the in-frame ones, dropping some. Here the sample spans 75,000 to 100,000 clones, about 84% being singletons. The CDR3 is 14 amino acids. Looked up from germline, CDR1 is SGHRS and CDR2 is YFSETQ. Trimming left V 2 bases short and J 0 bases short, with 7 bases between. The clonotype comes from a person between 40 and 85 years old with oral cavity squamous cell carcinoma. The rearrangement joins TRBV5-1 to TRBJ2-3; D may match TRBD1 or TRBD2 (5 bases each). The material sequenced was PBMCs, taken before nivolumab (anti-PD-1) treatment. The DNA of the CDR3 is TGCGCCAGCAGCTTCAGGGAGAGCACAGATACGCAGTATTTT. Translated: CASSFRESTDTQYF.